This TCR beta chain was identified during a study of T cell responses to AZD1222 COVID-19 vaccine. General study points: Donor demographics were predominantly white British with a female majority; clonal diversity may be underestimated.

This clone was found a few times. The antigen is unknown. Profiled with immunoSEQ multiplex PCR; TCRdb holds only in-frame clones, not every one. The sample holds 100,000 to 150,000 clones, approximately 88% seen once. The V end was cut by 2 bases, the J end by 0 bases, with 11 bases between. CDR3 length: 16 residues. CDR1 and CDR2 (germline): SGHTS, YDEGEE. This clonotype was sampled from an adult in good health. This specimen consisted of peripheral blood, obtained on day 0 of AZD1222 vaccination. The J gene is TRBJ1-4, the V gene TRBV5-8; D is unclear. The CDR3 DNA reads as TGTGCCAGCAGCTTCTCTAGGTTTGCAACTAATGAAAAACTGTTTTTT. Protein sequence: CASSFSRFATNEKLFF.